A selection of T cell receptor beta chains follows, all from one sample in a study of blood T cell repertoires in COVID-19. Assay used: immunoSEQ multiplex PCR; TCRdb lists only in-frame clones, some missing. The data hold about 320,000 clones, with just over 85% observed a single time. The sequenced material came from PBMCs or T cells enriched from blood (not recorded which). The receptor set was obtained from a woman aged 18-29 years who had recovered from COVID-19. Each CDR3 is given with its conserved first and last residue. The D gene is left open where the match is weak. The size of a clone is reported for some rows only, either as once, few or many, or as a class for expanded clones.

TRBJ1-1 | TRBD1 | - | TRBV18 | TGTGCCAGCTCAGCGACAGGGGGCACTGAAGCTTTCTTT | CASSATGGTEAFF
TRBJ1-5 | - | once | TRBV6-5 | TGTGCCAGCAGCATACATCGGGTGTGGCAGCCCCAGCATTTT | CASSIHRVWQPQHF
TRBJ1-1 | - | - | TRBV25-1 | TGTGCCAGCAGTGCATCAGGGTCTCCTGAAGCTTTCTTT | CASSASGSPEAFF
TRBJ1-2 | - | - | TRBV7-3 | TGTGCCAGCAGCTTGCGCCCAGGGTCCTTAGGCTACACCTTC | CASSLRPGSLGYTF
TRBJ1-3 | - | - | TRBV9 | TGTGCCAGCAGCGTAGGAGGGTTGCTACCCGGAAACACCATATATTTT | CASSVGGLLPGNTIYF
TRBJ1-2 | - | - | TRBV19 | TGTGCCAGTAGTACAGGGATTCGTAACTATGGCTACACCTTC | CASSTGIRNYGYTF
TRBJ1-2 | TRBD1 | - | TRBV19 | TGTGCCTCCTCTCGAGGGACAGTAAAGACAAACTATGGCTACACCTTC | CASSRGTVKTNYGYTF
TRBJ2-1 | TRBD2 | - | TRBV7-9 | TGTGCCAGCAGCTTAGCGGGGCTAGCGGGAGGGAGCTCCTACAATGAGCAGTTCTTC | CASSLAGLAGGSSYNEQFF
TRBJ1-5 | TRBD1 | - | TRBV4-1 | TGCGCCAGCAGCCAAGATTTTCAACAGGGGGAGAATCAGCCCCAGCATTTT | CASSQDFQQGENQPQHF
TRBJ1-2 | TRBD1 | once | TRBV3-1/TRBV3-2 | TGTGCCAGCAGCCAAGTAGACAGGGGGCATGATGGCTACACCTTC | CASSQVDRGHDGYTF
TRBJ1-5 | - | - | TRBV4-1 | TGCGCCAGCAGCCAATTGAAAGGGGGCAATCAGCCCCAGCATTTT | CASSQLKGGNQPQHF
TRBJ1-5 | - | - | TRBV2 | TGTGCCAGCACAAACAGGCCAAATCAGCCCCAGCATTTT | CASTNRPNQPQHF
TRBJ2-3 | - | many | TRBV7-9 | TGTGCCAGCAGCCCCCCCGACTATCCCACAGATACGCAGTATTTT | CASSPPDYPTDTQYF
TRBJ1-4 | - | - | TRBV3-1/TRBV3-2 | TGTGCCAGCAGTTACAGGGACCCAGGGGAAAAACTGTTTTTT | CASSYRDPGEKLFF
TRBJ1-6 | - | - | TRBV5-8 | TGTGCCAGCCAGTTGTCGCATAATTCACCCCTCCACTTT | CASQLSHNSPLHF
TRBJ1-6 | TRBD1 | few | TRBV30 | TGTGCCTGGAGTGTTCTGGGGACAGATAATTCACCCCTCCACTTT | CAWSVLGTDNSPLHF
TRBJ2-2 | TRBD2 | - | TRBV6-5 | TGTGCCAGCAGGGCCGGGAGGGCCGGGGAGCTGTTTTTT | CASRAGRAGELFF
TRBJ2-7 | - | once | TRBV2 | TGTGCCAGCATGGACAGATCCTACGAGCAGTACTTC | CASMDRSYEQYF
TRBJ1-2 | TRBD1 | - | TRBV12-3/TRBV12-4 | TGTGCCAGCACCCCACAGGGGGCGCATGGCTACACCTTC | CASTPQGAHGYTF
TRBJ1-5 | TRBD1 | once | TRBV2 | TGTGCCAGCGGACAGGGCTGGAATCAGCCCCAGCATTTT | CASGQGWNQPQHF
TRBJ1-6 | TRBD1 | - | TRBV6-1 | TGTGCCAGCAGTGAACCGGTAGGACAGGCTAATTCACCCCTCCACTTT | CASSEPVGQANSPLHF
TRBJ2-7 | TRBD1 | once | TRBV6-1 | TGTGCCAGCAGTGAACTGCGGTCCGGGACAGGGGGGTACGAGCAGTACTTC | CASSELRSGTGGYEQYF
TRBJ2-7 | - | once | TRBV18 | TGTGCCAGCTCACCACTGCTAAAGGGGTCGAGCGAGCAGTACTTC | CASSPLLKGSSEQYF
TRBJ2-2 | TRBD2 | - | TRBV7-6 | TGTGCCAGCAGCTCCAGCGGGAGGATCACCGGGGAGCTGTTTTTT | CASSSSGRITGELFF
TRBJ1-4 | - | - | TRBV19 | TGTGCCAGTAGTATCGTCTTCACAGCCCTTAATGAAAAACTGTTTTTT | CASSIVFTALNEKLFF
TRBJ1-4 | TRBD1 | - | TRBV7-9 | TGTGCCAGCAGATGGACAGGGGGCACTGAAAAACTGTTTTTT | CASRWTGGTEKLFF
TRBJ1-6 | - | - | TRBV19 | TGTGCCAGTAGTACAGGACTCCGGGCTTCACCCCTCCACTTT | CASSTGLRASPLHF
TRBJ2-7 | - | - | TRBV19 | TGTGCCAGTAGTATAGATGCGACAGCCCCCTACGAGCAGTACTTC | CASSIDATAPYEQYF
TRBJ2-1 | TRBD2 | - | TRBV19 | TGTGCCAGTAGTTTCACGGCGGGGGAGGAGAATGAGCAGTTCTTC | CASSFTAGEENEQFF
TRBJ2-7 | TRBD2 | - | TRBV11-2 | TGTGCCAGCAGCTTAGGTAGCGGGAACCCCTACGAGCAGTACTTC | CASSLGSGNPYEQYF
TRBJ1-4 | - | - | TRBV5-1 | TGCGCCAGCAGCTTGCAGGGAACCTTGACTGAAAAACTGTTTTTT | CASSLQGTLTEKLFF
TRBJ1-5 | - | - | TRBV30 | TGTGCCTGGAGTGTTGCGGCGGATCAGCCCCAGCATTTT | CAWSVAADQPQHF
TRBJ2-5 | TRBD1 | - | TRBV30 | TGTGCCTGGAGTGCCTGGGGACAGGGAGGAGAGACCCAGTACTTC | CAWSAWGQGGETQYF
TRBJ2-7 | TRBD2 | few | TRBV5-1 | TGCGCCAGCAGCTTGGCCCCCCGGGAGGATTACGAGCAGTACTTC | CASSLAPREDYEQYF
TRBJ2-2 | - | - | TRBV29-1 | TGCAGCGTTGCGATAGCGGATCCTGACACCGGGGAGCTGTTTTTT | CSVAIADPDTGELFF
TRBJ1-2 | - | - | TRBV7-2 | TGTGCCAGCAGCCGATACGGGGGTGGCTACACCTTC | CASSRYGGGYTF
TRBJ1-5 | TRBD1 | many | TRBV11-2 | TGTGCCAGCAGTCAAGGGGGACAGGGCAATCAGCCCCAGCATTTT | CASSQGGQGNQPQHF
TRBJ1-1 | - | - | TRBV4-1 | TGCGCCAGCAGCCAAGTTCCGAGTAACACTGAAGCTTTCTTT | CASSQVPSNTEAFF
TRBJ1-2 | - | - | TRBV5-1 | TGCGCCAGCAGCTCCGACAGCCTCTATGGCTACACCTTC | CASSSDSLYGYTF
TRBJ1-6 | - | - | TRBV6-5 | TGTGCCAGCAGTACTGGACAGTACGGATATTCACCCCTCCACTTT | CASSTGQYGYSPLHF
TRBJ2-3 | TRBD1 | - | TRBV19 | TGTGCCAGTAGTATACGGGGACAGGGCGGAGATACGCAGTATTTT | CASSIRGQGGDTQYF
TRBJ1-2 | TRBD1 | - | TRBV2 | TGTGCCAGCAGCCAAGGACAGGGGTCGGACTATGGCTACACCTTC | CASSQGQGSDYGYTF
TRBJ1-1 | - | - | TRBV5-6 | TGTGCCAGCAGCTTGAGGCCAGAGGGTAACACTGAAGCTTTCTTT | CASSLRPEGNTEAFF
TRBJ2-1 | TRBD2 | - | TRBV4-1 | TGCGCCAGCAGCCAGGGACTAGCGGGAGTTGGTAATGAGCAGTTCTTC | CASSQGLAGVGNEQFF
TRBJ2-2 | TRBD2 | - | TRBV9 | TGTGCCAGCAGCTCAGGGACCTCTAGGAGCGGGAGAACCGGGGAGCTGTTTTTT | CASSSGTSRSGRTGELFF
TRBJ2-1 | - | - | TRBV9 | TGTGCCAGCAGCGCAGGGACTCCCGATGAGCAGTTCTTC | CASSAGTPDEQFF
TRBJ2-5 | TRBD1 | - | TRBV5-1 | TGCGCCAGCAGCTTGGGTGGGACAGAAGAGACCCAGTACTTC | CASSLGGTEETQYF
TRBJ2-5 | - | - | TRBV19 | TGTGCCAGTAGGGCCCCTGGAGAGACCCAGTACTTC | CASRAPGETQYF
TRBJ2-7 | - | - | TRBV28 | TGTGCCAGCAGTTTAGGGGGGGCTAGCGCCTCCTACGAGCAGTACTTC | CASSLGGASASYEQYF
TRBJ2-3 | TRBD2 | once | TRBV3-1/TRBV3-2 | TGTGCCAGCAGCCAAGATGCTCTAGCGGGCCACACAGATACGCAGTATTTT | CASSQDALAGHTDTQYF
TRBJ2-7 | TRBD2 | - | TRBV5-1 | TGCGCCAGCAGCCTGGCGAGCGGGGAGATCTACGAGCAGTACTTC | CASSLASGEIYEQYF
TRBJ2-1 | TRBD2 | - | TRBV11-3 | TGTGCCAGCAGCTCCTCGGCGGGAGAGCCCTACAATGAGCAGTTCTTC | CASSSSAGEPYNEQFF
TRBJ2-7 | - | - | TRBV5-6 | TGTGCCAGCAGCAATCCCATCGACAGCCCCTACGAGCAGTACTTC | CASSNPIDSPYEQYF
TRBJ1-4 | - | - | TRBV5-1 | TGCGCCAGCAGCTTTTTGACAGGTGATGAAAAACTGTTTTTT | CASSFLTGDEKLFF
TRBJ1-3 | - | - | TRBV18 | TGTGCCAGCTCACCGGAGTTGAGCTCTGGAAACACCATATATTTT | CASSPELSSGNTIYF
TRBJ2-7 | TRBD1 | - | TRBV5-6 | TGTGCCAGCAGCCCTATAGACGGGACAGGGGGGAACGAGCAGTACTTC | CASSPIDGTGGNEQYF
TRBJ2-5 | - | - | TRBV7-8 | TGTGCCAGCAGCCTAAACTTGATGCCCTCCCATCCCGAGACCCAGTACTTC | CASSLNLMPSHPETQYF
TRBJ1-1 | - | many | TRBV18 | TGTGCCAGCTCACCGGGGGGGCCAGGGACTGAAGCTTTCTTT | CASSPGGPGTEAFF
TRBJ2-1 | - | many | TRBV6-5 | TGTGCCAGCGGATACGGGTCTTCCTACAATGAGCAGTTCTTC | CASGYGSSYNEQFF